These 21 T cell receptor beta chains originate from one sample sequenced in a study of response to subunit inactivated influenza vaccine. TCRdb reprocessed the RT-PCR reads via MiXCR and lists one record per CDR3 protein. The sample consists of about 500,000 distinct CDR3 sequences, 16% of them appearing once. The input for sequencing was CD4+ T cells sorted from PBMCs, taken around 25 months after vaccination. The receptors here all came from a man aged 50-75 years who received an inactivated influenza vaccine.

The CDR3 bases are TGTGCCAGCAGCCAGGGTTCCGGGACGATAGGCCAAGAGACCCAGTACTTC. This encodes CASSQGSGTIGQETQYF. The gene calls are TRBV3-1 and TRBJ2-5, with D perhaps given as TRBD1 or TRBD2 (5 bases each). The CDR3 is 17 amino acids. Per the germline V gene, CDR1 is LGHDT and CDR2 is YNNKEL (reference sequence). V shed 3 bases and J shed 1 base, with 18 bases lying between them.

This clonotype was recorded a few times. V is TRBV20-1 and J is TRBJ2-3, with D possibly being TRBD1 or TRBD2 (6 bases each). Per the germline V gene, CDR1 is DFQATT and CDR2 is SNEGSKA (reference sequence). V lost 3 bases and J lost 1, with 14 bases in between. The CDR3 is 15 residues long. CDR3 amino acids: CSARGGRIRTDTQYF. The DNA of the CDR3 is TGCAGTGCTAGGGGGGGCAGAATTCGCACAGATACGCAGTATTTT.

The V gene is TRBV12-3 or TRBV12-4, the J gene TRBJ2-5, with D possibly matching TRBD1 (5 bases). Trimming left V 1 base short and J 5 bases short, with 8 bases between. The CDR3 is 13 amino acids. This chain's CDR3 is CASSLVRQETQYF. The CDR3 nucleotides read TGTGCCAGCAGTTTAGTACGACAGGAGACCCAGTACTTC.

This chain joins TRBV7-2 and TRBJ2-5; TRBD1 aligns across 8 bases. This CDR3 is 15 amino acids long. J gave up 7 bases and V 6 bases, and 13 bases lay outside the gene matches. Per the germline V gene, CDR1 is SGHTA and CDR2 is FQGNSA. The CDR3 nucleotides read TGTGCCAGCAGTGTTGGTATGGGACAGGAGGGGACCCAGTACTTC. This gives the protein CASSVGMGQEGTQYF.

This clonotype came up a few times. The rearrangement links TRBV12-3 or TRBV12-4 to TRBJ2-2; D ambiguous. V dropped 5 bases and J dropped 4 bases, with 11 bases sitting between them. The CDR3 extends over 14 amino acids. The CDR3 loop is CASSPWQFTGELFF. As DNA, the CDR3 is TGTGCCAGCAGTCCGTGGCAGTTCACCGGGGAGCTGTTTTTT.

The V and J genes are TRBV6-5 and TRBJ2-4; D is unresolved. The V and J ends lost 0 bases and 9 bases respectively, with 9 bases between them. Per the germline V gene, CDR1 is MNHEY and CDR2 is SVGAGI. The CDR3 is 13 residues long. CDR3 in amino acids: CASSYSTAGIQYF. Written as DNA, the CDR3 is TGTGCCAGCAGTTACTCTACCGCCGGCATTCAGTACTTC.

The chain recombines TRBV20-1 with TRBJ2-2; 10 positions match TRBD2. CDR3 size: 15 residues. V dropped 6 bases and J dropped 3; count of bases not matched to a gene: 7. Germline CDR1 reads DFQATT; CDR2 reads SNEGSKA (reference sequence). In DNA, the CDR3 is TGCAGTGCCCCTAGACTAGCGGGCCACACCGGGGAGCTGTTTTTT. It encodes CSAPRLAGHTGELFF.

The rearrangement joins TRBV7-2 to TRBJ2-7, with TRBD1 matching over 7 bases. Germline V lookup: CDR1 SGHTA, CDR2 FQGNSA. The junction had 8 bases not matched to a gene; V was cut back by 1 base and J by 2 bases. There are 16 residues in the CDR3. Written as DNA, the CDR3 is TGTGCCAGCAGCTTAGTGCCGGGACAGCCGACCTACGAGCAGTACTTC. It codes for CASSLVPGQPTYEQYF. The complete variable domain, with remaining parts taken from reference TRBV7-2 and TRBJ2-7, reads GAGVSQSPSNKVTEKGKDVELRCDPISGHTALYWYRQSLGQGLEFLIYFQGNSAPDKSGLPSDRFSAERTGGSVSTLTIQRTQQEDSAVYLCASSLVPGQPTYEQYFGPGTRLTVT.

V is TRBV2 and J is TRBJ1-1; 10 nucleotides agree with TRBD1. The CDR3 spans 15 residues. The V and J ends lost 5 bases and 5 bases, in that order; junction bases with no gene match: 8. Germline V gene data show CDR1 as SNHLY and CDR2 as FYNNEI. This chain's CDR3 is CASSLGGTGVTEAFF. Written as DNA, the CDR3 is TGTGCCAGCAGTTTGGGTGGGACAGGGGTTACTGAAGCTTTCTTT.

The genes are TRBV3-1 and TRBJ2-5; D is unclear. The germline V and J ends were trimmed by 4 bases and 5 bases, with 8 bases remaining between them. Germline V gene sequence: CDR1 LGHDT, CDR2 YNNKEL (reference sequence). CDR3 length: 12 residues. CDR3 sequence: CASSLKWETQYF. DNA for the CDR3: TGTGCCAGCAGCCTGAAGTGGGAGACCCAGTACTTC.

The chain combines TRBV6-1 with TRBJ2-1, with D possibly TRBD2 on 6 matching bases. There are 15 residues in the CDR3. Trimming took off 4 bases at V and 6 bases at J, with 16 bases between the two ends. Germline CDR1 and CDR2: MNHNS and SASEGT. The CDR3 spells CASSVGGPSFNEQFF. The CDR3 DNA reads as TGTGCCAGCAGTGTGGGGGGTCCCTCATTCAATGAGCAGTTCTTC.

This clonotype turned up a few times. The chain recombines TRBV15 with TRBJ2-5; the D is unclear. This CDR3 spans 13 amino acids. The germline gives CDR1 LNHNV, CDR2 YYDKDF (reference sequence). V was shortened by 0 bases and J by 5 bases, with 7 bases between the two germline ends. CDR3 sequence (DNA): TGTGCCACCAGCAGAGATCTGCCGGAGACCCAGTACTTC. It translates to CATSRDLPETQYF.

V gene TRBV28 combines with J gene TRBJ2-7; D could derive from TRBD1 or TRBD2 (6 bases each). V was pared by 6 bases and J by 3 bases, with 18 bases between. Per germline, CDR1 MDHEN and CDR2 SYDVKM. CDR3 length: 15 amino acids. CDR3 sequence: CASSDTGGRDYEQYF. CDR3 DNA: TGTGCCAGCAGCGATACCGGGGGCAGGGACTACGAGCAGTACTTC.

The chain joins TRBV29-1 to TRBJ2-3; possible D gene TRBD2, 6 bases. V was shortened by 5 bases and J by 1 base, with 16 bases between the two germline ends. Germline V CDR1 and CDR2: SQVTM, ANQGSEA. This CDR3 spans 15 amino acids. The CDR3 sequence is CSVNGGDRGTDTQYF. CDR3 nucleotides: TGCAGCGTTAACGGAGGGGATCGGGGCACAGATACGCAGTATTTT.

The rearrangement links TRBV6-1 to TRBJ1-5, with D maybe TRBD1 (6 bases). Germline CDR1 and CDR2: MNHNS and SASEGT. There are 15 residues in the CDR3. The V end lost 5 bases, the J end lost 6 bases, and 17 bases lay between the germline ends. CDR3 coding DNA: TGTGCCAGCAGTCCCGCCACAGGGAGGGGTCAGCCCCAGCATTTT. It translates to CASSPATGRGQPQHF.

This chain connects TRBV10-2 to TRBJ2-7, with 7 bases fitting TRBD1. The CDR3 sequence is 14 residues long. J lost 4 bases, V lost 8 bases, and 11 bases had no gene match. Germline loops: CDR1 WSHSY, CDR2 SAAADI. The CDR3 nucleotides read TGCGCCAGCCGGAAATCACAGGGGACGTACGAGCAGTACTTC. Its protein is CASRKSQGTYEQYF.

This clonotype was counted a few times. This sequence joins TRBV20-1 and TRBJ2-3; 8 positions match TRBD2. This CDR3 is 17 amino acids long. V lost 3 bases and J lost 4; bases outside the gene matches: 15. Germline CDR1 and CDR2: DFQATT and SNEGSKA (reference sequence). CDR3 amino acids: CSARDRSGRGGPDTQYF. Written as DNA, the CDR3 is TGCAGTGCTAGGGATAGGAGCGGGAGAGGCGGTCCAGATACGCAGTATTTT.

The chain is built from TRBV20-1 and TRBJ2-3; 12 bases match TRBD2. CDR1 and CDR2 from the germline V gene are DFQATT and SNEGSKA (reference sequence). The trim removed 2 bases at V and 6 bases at J, leaving 9 bases unmatched. This CDR3 is built from 16 residues. CDR3 nucleotides: TGCAGTGCTAGAATACGGACTAGCGGGATCTCTGATACGCAGTATTTT. It is translated as CSARIRTSGISDTQYF.

There are many counts of this clonotype. This sequence joins TRBV4-3 and TRBJ2-1, with D possibly being TRBD2 (7 bases). Germline V gene lookup returns CDR1 LGHNA and CDR2 YSLEER. V was shortened by 4 bases and J by 5 bases, with 15 bases between the two germline ends. This CDR3 is 15 amino acids long. CDR3 amino acids: CASSPARGGDNEQFF. In DNA form, the CDR3 reads TGCGCCAGCAGCCCAGCAAGGGGGGGGGACAATGAGCAGTTCTTC.

There are a few counts of this clonotype. The chain combines TRBV6-1 with TRBJ1-2, with D possibly TRBD1 on 5 matching bases. V was pared by 5 bases and J by 5 bases, with 15 bases between. CDR1 is MNHNS, CDR2 SASEGT, per germline. The CDR3 loop spans 14 amino acids. CDR3 sequence: CASSTRGGLYGYTF. The CDR3 DNA follows: TGTGCCAGCAGTACGAGGGGCGGACTGTATGGCTACACCTTC.

This clonotype has only a few counts. The chain has TRBV6-2 or TRBV6-3 and TRBJ2-7; 9 nucleotides line up with TRBD1. Germline CDR1 and CDR2: MNHEY and SVGEGT. Losses at the gene ends were 4 bases for V and 2 bases for J; bases not matched to a gene: 12. The CDR3 is 17 residues long. The CDR3 sequence: CASSSPPGTGKPYEQYF. CDR3 bases: TGTGCCAGCAGTTCTCCGCCCGGGACAGGGAAACCCTACGAGCAGTACTTC.